This TCR beta chain was captured by sequencing in a study of CD8 T cells in ankylosing spondylitis. General study results and limits: Significant enrichment of disease-linked clones was reported in matched ankylosing spondylitis synovial fluid. Characteristic of ankylosing spondylitis blood, it appeared, was a TCR beta motif comprising 7 to 9 highly homologous variants.

The V end was cut by 5 bases, the J end by 0 bases, with 14 bases between. Per the germline V gene, CDR1 is MNHNS and CDR2 is SASEGT. This CDR3 comprises 16 residues. Libraries of TCR beta came from quantitative 5'-RACE with molecular barcodes. TCRdb reprocessed the 5' RACE reads via MiXCR and lists one record per CDR3 protein. The table lists some 700,000 distinct CDR3 sequences, roughly 19% of them singletons. About this clonotype: Antigen unknown.

The chain is built from TRBV6-1 and TRBJ2-1, with D possibly matching TRBD2 (5 bases). The material sequenced was blood, either unsorted or a sorted T cell fraction (not recorded which). This sequence was found in a male donor with ankylosing spondylitis. The chain's CDR3 is CASSRWTGSSYNEQFF. In nucleotides, the CDR3 is TGTGCCAGCAGTCGTTGGACTGGGAGCTCCTACAATGAGCAGTTCTTC.